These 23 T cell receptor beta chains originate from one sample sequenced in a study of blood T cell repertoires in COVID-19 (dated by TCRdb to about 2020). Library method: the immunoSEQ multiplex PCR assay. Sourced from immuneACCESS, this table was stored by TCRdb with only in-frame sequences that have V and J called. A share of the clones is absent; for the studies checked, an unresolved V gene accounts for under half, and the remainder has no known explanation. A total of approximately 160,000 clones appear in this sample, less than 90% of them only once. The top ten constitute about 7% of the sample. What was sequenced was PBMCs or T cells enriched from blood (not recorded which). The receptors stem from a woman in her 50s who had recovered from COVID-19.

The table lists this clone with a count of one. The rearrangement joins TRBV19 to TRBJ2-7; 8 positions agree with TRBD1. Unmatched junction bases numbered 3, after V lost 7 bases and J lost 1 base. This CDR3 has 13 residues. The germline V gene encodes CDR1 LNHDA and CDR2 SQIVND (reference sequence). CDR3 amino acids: CASKRQGSYEQYF. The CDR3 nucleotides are TGTGCCAGTAAGCGACAGGGGTCCTACGAGCAGTACTTC.

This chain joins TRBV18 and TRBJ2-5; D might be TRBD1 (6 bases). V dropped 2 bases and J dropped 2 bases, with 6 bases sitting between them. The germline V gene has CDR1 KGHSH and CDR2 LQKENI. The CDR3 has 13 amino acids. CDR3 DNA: TGTGCCAGCTCACCAACAGGGCAAGAGACCCAGTACTTC. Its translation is CASSPTGQETQYF.

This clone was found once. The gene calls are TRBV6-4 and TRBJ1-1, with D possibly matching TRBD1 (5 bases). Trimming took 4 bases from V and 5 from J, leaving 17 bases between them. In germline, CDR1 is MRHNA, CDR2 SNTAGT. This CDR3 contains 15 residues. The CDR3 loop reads CASSARGGEGTEAFF. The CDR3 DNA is TGTGCCAGCAGTGCCCGGGGAGGGGAAGGGACTGAAGCTTTCTTT.

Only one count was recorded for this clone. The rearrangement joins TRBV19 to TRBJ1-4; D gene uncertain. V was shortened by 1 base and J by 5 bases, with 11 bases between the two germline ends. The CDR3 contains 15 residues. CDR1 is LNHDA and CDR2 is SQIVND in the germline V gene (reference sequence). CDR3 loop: CASSIGAVVNEKLFF. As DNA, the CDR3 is TGTGCCAGTAGTATAGGGGCCGTCGTGAATGAAAAACTGTTTTTT.

The CDR3 protein is CASSYRLAGVGTDTQYF. CDR3 nucleotide sequence: TGTGCCAGCAGCTACCGACTGGCCGGGGTGGGCACAGATACGCAGTATTTT. The chain uses TRBV7-8 and TRBJ2-3; perhaps TRBD2 as D (5 bases). The CDR3 loop spans 17 amino acids. Germline CDR1 and CDR2: SGHVS and FQNEAQ. Trimming shortened V by 4 bases and J by 1 base, and 18 bases separated the two germline ends.

In DNA form, the CDR3 reads TGTGCCTGGAGTTACTATCGGGCTTCGGGGAGCTCTGGAAACACCATATATTTT. This sequence encodes CAWSYYRASGSSGNTIYF. The chain carries TRBV30 and TRBJ1-3; no clear D gene. The V gene lost 2 bases and the J gene lost 0 bases, with 20 bases spanning the gap. CDR3 length: 18 residues. Germline loops: CDR1 GTSNPN, CDR2 SVGIG (reference sequence). The variable domain in full, with the rest retrieved from reference TRBV30 and TRBJ1-3, is SQTIHQWPATLVQPVGSPLSLECTVEGTSNPNLYWYRQAAGRGLQLLFYSVGIGQISSEVPQNLSASRPQDRQFILSSKKLLLSDSGFYLCAWSYYRASGSSGNTIYFGEGSWLTVV.

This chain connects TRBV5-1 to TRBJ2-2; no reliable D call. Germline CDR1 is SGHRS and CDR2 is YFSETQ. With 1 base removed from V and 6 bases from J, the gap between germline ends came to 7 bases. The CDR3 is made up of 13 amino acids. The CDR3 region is CASSLFEAGELFF. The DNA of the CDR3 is TGCGCCAGCAGCTTGTTTGAGGCCGGGGAGCTGTTTTTT. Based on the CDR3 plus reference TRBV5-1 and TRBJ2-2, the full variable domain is KAGVTQTPRYLIKTRGQQVTLSCSPISGHRSVSWYQQTPGQGLQFLFEYFSETQRNKGNFPGRFSGRQFSNSRSEMNVSTLELGDSALYLCASSLFEAGELFFGEGSRLTVL.

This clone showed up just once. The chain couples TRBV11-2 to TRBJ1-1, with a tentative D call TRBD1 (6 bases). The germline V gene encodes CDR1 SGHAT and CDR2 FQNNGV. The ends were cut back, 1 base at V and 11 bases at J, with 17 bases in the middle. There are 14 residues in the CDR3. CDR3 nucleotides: TGTGCCAGCAGCTTAGCGGCGGGGGGCATAAGGGCTTTCTTT. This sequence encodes CASSLAAGGIRAFF.

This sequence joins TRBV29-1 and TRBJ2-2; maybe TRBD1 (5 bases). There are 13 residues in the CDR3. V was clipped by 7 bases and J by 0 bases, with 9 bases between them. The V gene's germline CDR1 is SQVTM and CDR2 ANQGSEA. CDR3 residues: CSGRETNTGELFF. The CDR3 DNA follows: TGCAGCGGCAGGGAAACGAACACCGGGGAGCTGTTTTTT.

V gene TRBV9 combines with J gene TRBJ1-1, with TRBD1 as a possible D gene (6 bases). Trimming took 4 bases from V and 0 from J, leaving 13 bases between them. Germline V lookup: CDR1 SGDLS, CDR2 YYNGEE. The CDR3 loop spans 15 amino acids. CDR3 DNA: TGTGCCAGCAGCCCTTCCGGGACAATGAACACTGAAGCTTTCTTT. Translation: CASSPSGTMNTEAFF.

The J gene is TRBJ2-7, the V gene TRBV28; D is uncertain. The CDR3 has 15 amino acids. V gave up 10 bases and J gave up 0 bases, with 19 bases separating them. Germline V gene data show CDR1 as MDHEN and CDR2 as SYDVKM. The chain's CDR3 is CAITPSLPGSYEQYF. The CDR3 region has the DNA TGTGCCATCACGCCCTCTCTCCCCGGCTCCTACGAGCAGTACTTC.

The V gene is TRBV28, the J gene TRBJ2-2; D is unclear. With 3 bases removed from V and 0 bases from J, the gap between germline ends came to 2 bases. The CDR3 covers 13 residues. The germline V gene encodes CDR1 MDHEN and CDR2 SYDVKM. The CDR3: CASSFTNTGELFF. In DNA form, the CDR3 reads TGTGCCAGCAGTTTCACGAACACCGGGGAGCTGTTTTTT. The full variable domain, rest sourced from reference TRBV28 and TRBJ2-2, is DVKVTQSSRYLVKRTGEKVFLECVQDMDHENMFWYRQDPGLGLRLIYFSYDVKMKEKGDIPEGYSVSREKKERFSLILESASTNQTSMYLCASSFTNTGELFFGEGSRLTVL.

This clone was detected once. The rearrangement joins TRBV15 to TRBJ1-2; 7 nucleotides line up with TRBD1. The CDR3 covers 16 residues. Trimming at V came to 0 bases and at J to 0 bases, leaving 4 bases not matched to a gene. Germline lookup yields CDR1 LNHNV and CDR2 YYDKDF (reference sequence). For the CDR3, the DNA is TGTGCCACCAGCAGAGATTGGGACAGTACTAACTATGGCTACACCTTC. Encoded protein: CATSRDWDSTNYGYTF.

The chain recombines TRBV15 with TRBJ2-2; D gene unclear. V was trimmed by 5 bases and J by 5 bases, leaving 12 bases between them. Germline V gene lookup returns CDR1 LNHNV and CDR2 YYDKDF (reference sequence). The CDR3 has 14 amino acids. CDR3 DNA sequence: TGTGCCACCAGCCGCGAGGAAGTTACCGGGGAGCTGTTTTTT. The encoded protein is CATSREEVTGELFF.

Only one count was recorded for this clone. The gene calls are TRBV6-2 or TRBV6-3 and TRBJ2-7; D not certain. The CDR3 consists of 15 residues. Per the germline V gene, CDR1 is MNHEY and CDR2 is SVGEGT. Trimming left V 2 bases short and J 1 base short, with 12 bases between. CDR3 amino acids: CASSYAAGYSYEQYF. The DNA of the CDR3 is TGTGCCAGCAGTTACGCAGCAGGATATTCCTACGAGCAGTACTTC.

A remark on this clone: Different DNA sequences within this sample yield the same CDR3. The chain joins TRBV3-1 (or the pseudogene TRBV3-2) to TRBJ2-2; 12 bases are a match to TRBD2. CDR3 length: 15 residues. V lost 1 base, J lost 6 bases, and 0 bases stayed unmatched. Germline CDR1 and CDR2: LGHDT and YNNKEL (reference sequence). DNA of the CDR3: TGTGCCAGCAGCCAAGGACTAGCGGGAGCCGGGGAGCTGTTTTTT. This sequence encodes CASSQGLAGAGELFF.

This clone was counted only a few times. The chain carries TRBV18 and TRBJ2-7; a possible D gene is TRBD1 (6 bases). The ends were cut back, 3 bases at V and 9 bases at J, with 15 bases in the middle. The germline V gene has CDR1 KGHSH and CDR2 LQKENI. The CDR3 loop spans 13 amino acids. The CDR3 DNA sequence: TGTGCCAGCTCACCCCATCGACAGGAAGGGCAGTACTTC. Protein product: CASSPHRQEGQYF. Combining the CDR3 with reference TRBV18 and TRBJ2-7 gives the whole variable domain NAGVMQNPRHLVRRRGQEARLRCSPMKGHSHVYWYRQLPEEGLKFMVYLQKENIIDESGMPKERFSAEFPKEGPSILRIQQVVRGDSAAYFCASSPHRQEGQYFGPGTRLTVT.

CDR3 coding DNA: TGTGCCAGCAGCCCCGAGGGTAGCATGTACGAGCAGTACTTC. It encodes CASSPEGSMYEQYF. The chain is built from TRBV11-2 and TRBJ2-7; maybe TRBD2 (5 bases). Germline CDR1 SGHAT, CDR2 FQNNGV. This CDR3 contains 14 residues. V was clipped by 5 bases and J by 4 bases, with 15 bases between them.

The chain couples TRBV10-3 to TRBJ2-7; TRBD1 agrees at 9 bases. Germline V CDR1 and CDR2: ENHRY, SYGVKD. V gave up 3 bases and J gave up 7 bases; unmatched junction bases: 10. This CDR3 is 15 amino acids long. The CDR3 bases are TGTGCCATCAGTGACCTGACAGGGGGGAAGGAGGAGCAGTACTTC. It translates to CAISDLTGGKEEQYF.

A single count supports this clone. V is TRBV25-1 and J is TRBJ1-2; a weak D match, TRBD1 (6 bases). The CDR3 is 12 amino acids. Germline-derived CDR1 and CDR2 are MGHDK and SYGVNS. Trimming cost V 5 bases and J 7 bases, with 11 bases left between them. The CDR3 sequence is CASSWQGLGYTF. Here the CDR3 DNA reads TGTGCCAGCAGTTGGCAGGGGCTTGGCTACACCTTC.

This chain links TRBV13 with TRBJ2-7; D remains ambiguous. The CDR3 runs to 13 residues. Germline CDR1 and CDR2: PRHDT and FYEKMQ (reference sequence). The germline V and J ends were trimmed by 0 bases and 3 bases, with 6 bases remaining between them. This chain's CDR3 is CASSLGHYYEQYF. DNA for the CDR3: TGTGCCAGCAGCTTAGGGCACTACTACGAGCAGTACTTC.

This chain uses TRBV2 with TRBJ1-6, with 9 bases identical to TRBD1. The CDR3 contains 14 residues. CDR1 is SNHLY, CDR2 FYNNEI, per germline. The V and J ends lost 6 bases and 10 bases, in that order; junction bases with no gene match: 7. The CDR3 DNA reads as TGTGCCAGCAGCGTGACAGGGGGGAGGTCACCCCTCCACTTT. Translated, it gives CASSVTGGRSPLHF. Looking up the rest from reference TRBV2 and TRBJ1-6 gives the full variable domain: EPEVTQTPSHQVTQMGQEVILRCVPISNHLYFYWYRQILGQKVEFLVSFYNNEISEKSEIFDDQFSVERPDGSNFTLKIRSTKLEDSAMYFCASSVTGGRSPLHFGNGTRLTVT.

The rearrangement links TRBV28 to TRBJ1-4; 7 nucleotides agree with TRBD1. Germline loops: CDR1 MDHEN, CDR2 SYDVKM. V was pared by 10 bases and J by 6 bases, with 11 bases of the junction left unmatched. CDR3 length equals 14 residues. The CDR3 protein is CATETGTAYEKLFF. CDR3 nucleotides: TGTGCCACGGAGACCGGGACAGCATATGAAAAACTGTTTTTT.